The present entry profiles one T cell receptor (beta chain) with its context. What it recognizes is unknown. This record belongs to a study of OX40 agonist ivuxolimab in advanced cancers. Study background: A diagnosis of hepatocellular carcinoma, melanoma, renal cell or head and neck cancer was present in dose-escalation patients.

This CDR3 has 15 amino acids. Germline V gene data show CDR1 as MNHNS and CDR2 as SASEGT. The V end lost 6 bases, the J end lost 4 bases, and 16 bases lay between the germline ends. Using immunoSEQ multiplex PCR, the repertoire was profiled, and TCRdb retains in-frame clones only, with some absent. This sample has 50,000 to 65,000 clones, with less than 90% found just once. Notes on the study in general: Antigen targets of the expanded peripheral T cells went undetermined. Average numbers of expanded clones were greater in CD8+ T cells than in CD4+.

The TCR comes from an adult with an advanced solid tumor such as melanoma, head and neck, liver or kidney cancer. The sample in question was CD4+ or CD8+ T cells sorted from blood, obtained in a trial of the OX40 agonist ivuxolimab. V usage is TRBV6-1 and J usage is TRBJ2-1; D unclear. CDR3 in DNA: TGTGCCAGCAGCTCCCTGCGGATGGCGTACAATGAGCAGTTCTTC. This encodes CASSSLRMAYNEQFF.